This T cell receptor (beta chain) originates from a study of T-cell reconstitution after alpha-beta-depleted transplantation in children. Unique molecular identifiers tagged the TCRbeta library. MiXCR, run by TCRdb on the PCR reads, gives a single entry per CDR3 protein. The table records 490,000 or so distinct CDR3 sequences, under 15% of them present only once. This clonotype was counted between two and nine times. This TCR was recovered from a human donor who donated a stem cell graft to a child with combined immunodeficiency. The sample consisted of PBMCs from the stem cell graft donor, taken from the stem cell graft.

The DNA of the CDR3 is TGCAGCGTTGAAGTTAGGGGGCCTTCCTACGAGCAGTACTTC. Encoded protein: CSVEVRGPSYEQYF. The rearrangement links TRBV29-1 to TRBJ2-7, with TRBD1 matching over 7 bases. The germline V gene encodes CDR1 SQVTM and CDR2 ANQGSEA. The CDR3 has 14 residues. The trim removed 1 base at V and 1 base at J, leaving 4 bases unmatched.